This section outlines one T cell receptor beta chain sequence together with its context. The Seattle patients, enrolled during active infection, were followed longitudinally. The entry originates in a study of blood T cell repertoires in COVID-19. About the study: The study drew acute and convalescent COVID-19 samples from the United States, Italy and Spain.

Original data processing: Amplification from reference gene primers served as the basis for estimated nucleated cell counts. TCRdb keeps only in-frame clones here, not all; method: immunoSEQ multiplex PCR. V and J calls and clone size are those listed in that table; D and trimming were worked out from the DNA. The sample shows about 370,000 clones, about 89% of them seen only once. This CDR3 has 13 residues. Germline V lookup: CDR1 WSHSY, CDR2 SAAADI. Unmatched junction bases numbered 1, after V lost 3 bases and J lost 3 bases. The chain combines TRBV10-2 with TRBJ1-2, with 7 nucleotides matching TRBD1. The clonotype originates from a woman aged 25 to 39 with COVID-19, enrolled during active disease. Sample: peripheral blood. The CDR3 sequence: CASSEDRDYGYTF. CDR3 nucleotide sequence: TGCGCCAGCAGTGAAGACAGGGACTATGGCTACACCTTC.